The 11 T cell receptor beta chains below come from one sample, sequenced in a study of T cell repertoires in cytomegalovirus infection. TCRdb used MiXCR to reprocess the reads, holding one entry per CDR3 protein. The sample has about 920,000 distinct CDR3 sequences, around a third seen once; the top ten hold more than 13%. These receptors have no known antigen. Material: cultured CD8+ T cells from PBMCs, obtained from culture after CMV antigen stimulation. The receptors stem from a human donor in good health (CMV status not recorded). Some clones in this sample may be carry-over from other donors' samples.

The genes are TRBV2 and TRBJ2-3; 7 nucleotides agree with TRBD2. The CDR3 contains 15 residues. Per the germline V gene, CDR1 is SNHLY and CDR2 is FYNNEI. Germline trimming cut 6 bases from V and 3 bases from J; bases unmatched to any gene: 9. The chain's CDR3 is CASRRDYMRTDTQYF. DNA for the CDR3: TGTGCCAGCAGACGGGACTACATGAGGACAGATACGCAGTATTTT.

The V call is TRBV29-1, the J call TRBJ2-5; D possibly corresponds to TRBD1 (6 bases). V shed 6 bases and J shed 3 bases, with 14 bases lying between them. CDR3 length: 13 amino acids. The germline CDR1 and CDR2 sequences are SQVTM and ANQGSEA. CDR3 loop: CSVEDRIEETQYF. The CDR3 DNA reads TGCAGCGTAGAGGACAGAATCGAAGAGACCCAGTACTTC. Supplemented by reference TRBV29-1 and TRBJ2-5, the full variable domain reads SAVISQKPSRDICQRGTSLTIQCQVDSQVTMMFWYRQQPGQSLTLIATANQGSEATYESGFVIDKFPISRPNLTFSTLTVSNMSPEDSSIYLCSVEDRIEETQYFGPGTRLLVL.

The CDR3 protein is CASSADRGYYGYTF. The CDR3 DNA sequence: TGTGCCAGCAGCGCGGACAGGGGATACTATGGCTACACCTTC. The chain uses TRBV5-4 and TRBJ1-2; 9 nucleotides line up with TRBD1. V lost 4 bases and J lost 3; bases outside the gene matches: 4. CDR3 size: 14 residues. The germline V gene encodes CDR1 SGHNT and CDR2 YYREEE (reference sequence).

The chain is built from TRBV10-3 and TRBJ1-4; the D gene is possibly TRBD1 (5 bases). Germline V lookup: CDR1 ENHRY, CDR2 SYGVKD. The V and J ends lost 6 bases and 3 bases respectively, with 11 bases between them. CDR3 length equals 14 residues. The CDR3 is CAIRGPAPNEKLFF. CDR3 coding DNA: TGTGCCATCAGGGGACCGGCCCCTAATGAAAAACTGTTTTTT.

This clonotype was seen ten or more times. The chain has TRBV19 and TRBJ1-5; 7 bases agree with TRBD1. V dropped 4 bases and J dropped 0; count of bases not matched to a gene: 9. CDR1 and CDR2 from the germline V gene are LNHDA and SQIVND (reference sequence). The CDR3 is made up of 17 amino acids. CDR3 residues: CASSTPDRWNSNQPQHF. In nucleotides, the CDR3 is TGTGCCAGTAGTACCCCGGACAGGTGGAATAGCAATCAGCCCCAGCATTTT.

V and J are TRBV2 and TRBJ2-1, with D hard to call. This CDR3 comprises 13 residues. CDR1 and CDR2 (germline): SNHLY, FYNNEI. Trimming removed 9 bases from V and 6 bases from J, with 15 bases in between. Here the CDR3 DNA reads TGTGCCAGACAAGGACCGGATTTCAATGAGCAGTTCTTC. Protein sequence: CARQGPDFNEQFF.

The CDR3 loop reads CASSIGGANQPQHF. The CDR3 coding sequence is TGTGCCAGTAGTATTGGGGGGGCGAATCAGCCCCAGCATTTT. The V and J genes are TRBV19 and TRBJ1-5; tentatively, D is TRBD1 (6 bases). Germline values: CDR1 LNHDA, CDR2 SQIVND (reference sequence). The V end was cut by 3 bases, the J end by 4 bases, with 10 bases between. This CDR3 is 14 amino acids long.

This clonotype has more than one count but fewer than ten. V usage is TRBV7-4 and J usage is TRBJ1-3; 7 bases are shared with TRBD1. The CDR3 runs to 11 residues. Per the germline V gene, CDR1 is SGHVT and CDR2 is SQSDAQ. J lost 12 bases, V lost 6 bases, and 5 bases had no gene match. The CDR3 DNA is TGTGCCAGCAGAGTCCGGGACAGCATATATTTT. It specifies CASRVRDSIYF.

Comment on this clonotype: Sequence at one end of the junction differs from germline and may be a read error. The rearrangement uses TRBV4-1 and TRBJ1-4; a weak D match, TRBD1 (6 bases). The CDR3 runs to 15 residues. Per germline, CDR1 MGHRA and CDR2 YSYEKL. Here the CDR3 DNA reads TGCGCCAGCAACCAAGATACAGGGAGGAATGAAAAACTGTTTTTT. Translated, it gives CASNQDTGRNEKLFF.

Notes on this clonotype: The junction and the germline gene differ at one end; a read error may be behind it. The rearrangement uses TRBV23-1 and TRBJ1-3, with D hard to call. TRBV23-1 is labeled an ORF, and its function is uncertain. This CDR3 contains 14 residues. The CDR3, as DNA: TGCGCCAGCAGTCAATACGACTCTGGAAAGACCATATATTTT. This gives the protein CASSQYDSGKTIYF.

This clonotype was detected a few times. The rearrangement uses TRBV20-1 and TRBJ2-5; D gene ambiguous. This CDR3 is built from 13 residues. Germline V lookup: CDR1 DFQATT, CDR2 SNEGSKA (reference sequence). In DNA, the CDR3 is TGCAGCGGATGGGTGGGCAGTAAAGAGACCCAGTACTTC. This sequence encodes CSGWVGSKETQYF.